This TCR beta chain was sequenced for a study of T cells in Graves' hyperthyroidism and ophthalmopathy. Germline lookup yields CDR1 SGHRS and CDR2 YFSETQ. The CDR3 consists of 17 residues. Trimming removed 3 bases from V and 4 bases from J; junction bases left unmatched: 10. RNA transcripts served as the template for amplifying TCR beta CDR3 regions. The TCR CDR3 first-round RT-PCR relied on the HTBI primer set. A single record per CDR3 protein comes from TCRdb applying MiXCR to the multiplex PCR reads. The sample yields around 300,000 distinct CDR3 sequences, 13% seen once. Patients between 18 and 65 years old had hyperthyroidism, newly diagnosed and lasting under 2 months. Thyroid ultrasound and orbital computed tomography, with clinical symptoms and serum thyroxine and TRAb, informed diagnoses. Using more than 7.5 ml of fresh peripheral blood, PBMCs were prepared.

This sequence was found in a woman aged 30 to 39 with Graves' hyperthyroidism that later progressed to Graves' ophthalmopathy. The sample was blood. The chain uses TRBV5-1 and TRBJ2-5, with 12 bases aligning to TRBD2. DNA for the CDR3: TGCGCCAGCAGCTACCGACTAGCGGGAGTCGGGCGAGAGACCCAGTACTTC. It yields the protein CASSYRLAGVGRETQYF.